This T cell receptor beta chain is from a study of blood T cell repertoires in COVID-19. Study overall: Acute and convalescent COVID-19 specimens originated in the United States, Italy and Spain.

Germline lookup yields CDR1 SEHNR and CDR2 FQNEAQ (reference sequence). CDR3 length: 13 residues. V lost 5 bases, J lost 2 bases, and 8 bases lay in between. Sequencing used immunoSEQ multiplex PCR; TCRdb keeps in-frame clones, though not all of them. The table has some 360,000 clones, 89% seen once. Seattle-derived patients entered the study during active infection and were followed longitudinally. What was sequenced was peripheral blood. The V call is TRBV7-9, the J call TRBJ2-3; unclear D gene. The clonotype comes from a woman in her sixties or seventies with COVID-19, enrolled during active disease. The CDR3 sequence: CASSRVVTDTQYF. The CDR3 DNA reads TGTGCCAGCAGCCGGGTGGTCACAGATACGCAGTATTTT.